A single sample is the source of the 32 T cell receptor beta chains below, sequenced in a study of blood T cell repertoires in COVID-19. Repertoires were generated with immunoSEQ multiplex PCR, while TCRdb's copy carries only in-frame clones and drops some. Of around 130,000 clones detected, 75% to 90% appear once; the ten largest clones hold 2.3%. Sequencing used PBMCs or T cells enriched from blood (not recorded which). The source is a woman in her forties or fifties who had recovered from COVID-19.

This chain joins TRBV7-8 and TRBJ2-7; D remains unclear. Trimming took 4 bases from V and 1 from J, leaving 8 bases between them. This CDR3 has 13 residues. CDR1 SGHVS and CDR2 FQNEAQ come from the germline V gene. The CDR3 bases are TGTGCCAGCAGCTCTAGGAGTTCCTACGAGCAGTACTTC. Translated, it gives CASSSRSSYEQYF.

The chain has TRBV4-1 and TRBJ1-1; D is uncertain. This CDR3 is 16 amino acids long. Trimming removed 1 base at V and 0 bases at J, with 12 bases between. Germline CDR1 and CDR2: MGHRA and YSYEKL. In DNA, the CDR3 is TGCGCCAGCAGCCAAGCCCGGGATACTTTGAACACTGAAGCTTTCTTT. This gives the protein CASSQARDTLNTEAFF.

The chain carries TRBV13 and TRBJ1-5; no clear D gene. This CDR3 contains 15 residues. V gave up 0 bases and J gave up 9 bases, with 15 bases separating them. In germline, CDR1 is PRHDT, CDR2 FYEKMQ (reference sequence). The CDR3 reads CASSLGEGPGRPQHF. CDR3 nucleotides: TGTGCCAGCAGCTTAGGCGAGGGCCCCGGGCGGCCCCAGCATTTT. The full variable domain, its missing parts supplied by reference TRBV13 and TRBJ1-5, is AAGVIQSPRHLIKEKRETATLKCYPIPRHDTVYWYQQGPGQDPQFLISFYEKMQSDKGSIPDRFSAQQFSDYHSELNMSSLELGDSALYFCASSLGEGPGRPQHFGDGTRLSIL.

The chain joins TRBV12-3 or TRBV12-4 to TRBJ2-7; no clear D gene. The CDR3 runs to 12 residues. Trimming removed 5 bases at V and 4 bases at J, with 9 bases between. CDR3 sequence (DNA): TGTGCCAGCAGTCCACAGACATACGAGCAGTACTTC. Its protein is CASSPQTYEQYF.

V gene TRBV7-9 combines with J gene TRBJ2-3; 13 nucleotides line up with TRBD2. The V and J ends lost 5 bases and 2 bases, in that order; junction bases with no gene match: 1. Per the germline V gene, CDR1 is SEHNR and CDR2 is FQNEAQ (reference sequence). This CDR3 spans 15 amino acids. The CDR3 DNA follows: TGTGCCAGCAGCGGACTAGCGGGGGCCACAGATACGCAGTATTTT. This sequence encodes CASSGLAGATDTQYF.

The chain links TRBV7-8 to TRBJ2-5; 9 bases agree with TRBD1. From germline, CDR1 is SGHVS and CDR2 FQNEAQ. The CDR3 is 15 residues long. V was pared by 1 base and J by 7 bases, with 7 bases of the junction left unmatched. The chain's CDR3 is CASSLGTGATWTQYF. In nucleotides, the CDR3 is TGTGCCAGCAGCTTAGGGACAGGGGCCACGTGGACCCAGTACTTC.

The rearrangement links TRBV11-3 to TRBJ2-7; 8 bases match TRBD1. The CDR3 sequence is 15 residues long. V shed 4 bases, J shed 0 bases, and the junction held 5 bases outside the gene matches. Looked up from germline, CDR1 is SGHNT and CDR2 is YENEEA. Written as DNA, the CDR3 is TGTGCCAGCAGCTACCGGACAGGGAGCTCCTACGAGCAGTACTTC. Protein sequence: CASSYRTGSSYEQYF.

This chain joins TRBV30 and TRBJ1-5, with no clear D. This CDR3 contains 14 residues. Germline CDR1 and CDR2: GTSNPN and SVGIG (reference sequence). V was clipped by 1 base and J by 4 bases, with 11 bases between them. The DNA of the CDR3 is TGTGCCTGGAGTGGAGGGAATGGGAATCAGCCCCAGCATTTT. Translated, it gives CAWSGGNGNQPQHF.

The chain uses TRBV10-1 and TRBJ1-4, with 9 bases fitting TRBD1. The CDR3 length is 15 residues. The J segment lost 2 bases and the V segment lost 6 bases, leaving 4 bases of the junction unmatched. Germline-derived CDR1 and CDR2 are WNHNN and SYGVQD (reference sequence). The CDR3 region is CASSRDRATNEKLFF. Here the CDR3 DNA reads TGCGCCAGCAGCCGGGACAGGGCTACTAATGAAAAACTGTTTTTT.

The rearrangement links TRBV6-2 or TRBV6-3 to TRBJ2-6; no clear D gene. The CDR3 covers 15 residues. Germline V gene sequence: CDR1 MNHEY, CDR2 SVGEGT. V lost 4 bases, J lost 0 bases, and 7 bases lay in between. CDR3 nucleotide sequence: TGTGCCAGCAGTTCCCCAGGCTCTGGGGCCAACGTCCTGACTTTC. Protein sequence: CASSSPGSGANVLTF.

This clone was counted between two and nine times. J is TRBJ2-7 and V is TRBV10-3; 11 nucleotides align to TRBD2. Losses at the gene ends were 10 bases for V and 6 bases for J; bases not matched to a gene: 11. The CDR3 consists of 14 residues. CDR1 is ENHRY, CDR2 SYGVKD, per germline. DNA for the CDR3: TGTGCCACACATCCGGGACTAGCGGAAAGCGAGCAGTACTTC. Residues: CATHPGLAESEQYF.

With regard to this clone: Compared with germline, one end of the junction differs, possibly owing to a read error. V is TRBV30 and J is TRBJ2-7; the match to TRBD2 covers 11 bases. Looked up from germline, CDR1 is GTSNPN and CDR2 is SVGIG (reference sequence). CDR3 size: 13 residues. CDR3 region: CAWSVGTSGHPDF. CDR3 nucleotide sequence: TGTGCCTGGAGTGTGGGGACTAGCGGACATCCGGACTTC. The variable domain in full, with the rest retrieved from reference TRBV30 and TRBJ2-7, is SQTIHQWPATLVQPVGSPLSLECTVEGTSNPNLYWYRQAAGRGLQLLFYSVGIGQISSEVPQNLSASRPQDRQFILSSKKLLLSDSGFYLCAWSVGTSGHPDFGPGTRLTVT.

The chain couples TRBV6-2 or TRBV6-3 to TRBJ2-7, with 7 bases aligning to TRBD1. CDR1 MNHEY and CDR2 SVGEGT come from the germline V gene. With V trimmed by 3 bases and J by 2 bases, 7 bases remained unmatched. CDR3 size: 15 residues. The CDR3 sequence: CASSYPGQRTYEQYF. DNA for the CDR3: TGTGCCAGCAGTTATCCGGGACAGCGCACCTACGAGCAGTACTTC.

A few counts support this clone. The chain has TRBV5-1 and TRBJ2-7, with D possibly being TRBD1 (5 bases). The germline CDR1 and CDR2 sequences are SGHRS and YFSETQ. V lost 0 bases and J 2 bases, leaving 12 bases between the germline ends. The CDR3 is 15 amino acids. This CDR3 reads CASSLAKGLTYEQYF. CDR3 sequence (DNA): TGCGCCAGCAGCTTGGCGAAGGGGCTAACCTACGAGCAGTACTTC.

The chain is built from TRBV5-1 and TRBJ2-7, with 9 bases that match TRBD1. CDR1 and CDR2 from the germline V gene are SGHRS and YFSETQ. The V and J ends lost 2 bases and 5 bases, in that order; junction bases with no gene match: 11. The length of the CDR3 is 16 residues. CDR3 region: CASSLNRDRVSDEQYF. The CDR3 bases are TGCGCCAGCAGCTTAAACAGGGACAGGGTCTCGGACGAGCAGTACTTC.

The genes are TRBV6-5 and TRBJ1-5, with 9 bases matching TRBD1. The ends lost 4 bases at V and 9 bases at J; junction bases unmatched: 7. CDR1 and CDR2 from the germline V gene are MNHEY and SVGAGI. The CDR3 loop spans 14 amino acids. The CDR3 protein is CASSSGTGWAPQHF. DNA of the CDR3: TGTGCCAGCAGTTCCGGGACAGGGTGGGCGCCCCAGCATTTT.

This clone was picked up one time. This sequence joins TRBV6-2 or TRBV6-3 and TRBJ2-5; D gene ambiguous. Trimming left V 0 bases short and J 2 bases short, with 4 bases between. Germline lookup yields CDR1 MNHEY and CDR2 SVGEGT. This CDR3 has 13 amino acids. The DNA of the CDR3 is TGTGCCAGCAGTTACTCCCGGCAAGAGACCCAGTACTTC. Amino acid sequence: CASSYSRQETQYF.

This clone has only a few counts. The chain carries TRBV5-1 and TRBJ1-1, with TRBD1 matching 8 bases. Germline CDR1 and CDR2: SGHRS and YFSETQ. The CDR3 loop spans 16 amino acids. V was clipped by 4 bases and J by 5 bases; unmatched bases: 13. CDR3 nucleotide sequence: TGCGCCAGCAGCCGCGATTACGGACAGGGAGGTACTGAAGCTTTCTTT. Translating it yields CASSRDYGQGGTEAFF. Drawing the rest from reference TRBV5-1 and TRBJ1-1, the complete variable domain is KAGVTQTPRYLIKTRGQQVTLSCSPISGHRSVSWYQQTPGQGLQFLFEYFSETQRNKGNFPGRFSGRQFSNSRSEMNVSTLELGDSALYLCASSRDYGQGGTEAFFGQGTRLTVV.

For the CDR3, the DNA is TGTGCCAGCAGCTATTCCCTATTTCGGGGGGGCGTAGATACGCAGTATTTT. Translating it yields CASSYSLFRGGVDTQYF. The V call is TRBV11-2, the J call TRBJ2-3; TRBD2 aligns across 8 bases. The CDR3 loop spans 17 amino acids. In germline, CDR1 is SGHAT, CDR2 FQNNGV. V trimming: 4 bases; J trimming: 5 bases; junction bases outside the gene matches: 14.

DNA for the CDR3: TGTGCCAGCAGGGACAGGGCTGGGAATCAGCCCCAGCATTTT. Translation: CASRDRAGNQPQHF. This sequence joins TRBV6-5 and TRBJ1-5; the match to TRBD1 covers 8 bases. Germline V gene data show CDR1 as MNHEY and CDR2 as SVGAGI. J gave up 4 bases and V 6 bases, and 5 bases lay outside the gene matches. CDR3 length: 14 amino acids.

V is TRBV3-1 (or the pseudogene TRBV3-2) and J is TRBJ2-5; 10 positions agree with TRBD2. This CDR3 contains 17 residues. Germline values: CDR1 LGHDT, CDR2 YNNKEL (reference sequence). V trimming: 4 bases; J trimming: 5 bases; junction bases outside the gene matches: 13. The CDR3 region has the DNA TGTGCCAGCAGCCCCTTCCCTAGCGGGGGCGGGCTGGAGACCCAGTACTTC. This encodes CASSPFPSGGGLETQYF.

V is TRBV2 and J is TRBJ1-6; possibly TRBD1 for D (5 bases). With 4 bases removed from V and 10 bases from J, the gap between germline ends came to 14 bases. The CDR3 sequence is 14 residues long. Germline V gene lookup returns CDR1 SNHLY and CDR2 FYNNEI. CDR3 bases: TGTGCCAGCAGTGGGAGCAGGGAATCATCACCCCTCCACTTT. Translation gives CASSGSRESSPLHF.

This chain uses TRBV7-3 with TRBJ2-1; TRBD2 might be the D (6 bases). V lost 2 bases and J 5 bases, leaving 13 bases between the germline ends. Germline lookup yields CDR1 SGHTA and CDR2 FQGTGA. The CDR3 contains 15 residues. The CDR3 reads CASSLYGTPDNEQFF. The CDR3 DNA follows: TGTGCCAGCAGCTTATACGGGACTCCTGACAATGAGCAGTTCTTC.

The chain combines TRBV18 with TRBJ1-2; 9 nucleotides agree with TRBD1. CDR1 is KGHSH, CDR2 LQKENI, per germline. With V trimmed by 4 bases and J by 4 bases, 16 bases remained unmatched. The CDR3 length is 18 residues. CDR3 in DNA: TGTGCCAGCTCACAACTGCCGGGACAGGGAAATGGGGGCTATGGCTACACCTTC. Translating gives CASSQLPGQGNGGYGYTF.

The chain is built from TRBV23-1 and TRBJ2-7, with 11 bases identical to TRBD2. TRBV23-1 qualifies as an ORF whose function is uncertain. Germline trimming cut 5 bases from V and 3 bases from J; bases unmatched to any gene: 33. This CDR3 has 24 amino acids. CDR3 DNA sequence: TGCGCCAGCAGTGACCGGAGTTCGGGACAGGGAAGGTGTAGCGGGGGGGCCTCTCGCTACGAGCAGTACTTC. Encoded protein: CASSDRSSGQGRCSGGASRYEQYF.

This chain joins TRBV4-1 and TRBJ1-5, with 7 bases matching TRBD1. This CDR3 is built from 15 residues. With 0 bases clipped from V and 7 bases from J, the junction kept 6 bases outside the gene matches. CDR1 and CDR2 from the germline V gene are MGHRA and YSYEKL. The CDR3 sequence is CASSQETGDSQPQHF. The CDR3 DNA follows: TGCGCCAGCAGCCAAGAAACGGGGGACAGCCAGCCCCAGCATTTT.

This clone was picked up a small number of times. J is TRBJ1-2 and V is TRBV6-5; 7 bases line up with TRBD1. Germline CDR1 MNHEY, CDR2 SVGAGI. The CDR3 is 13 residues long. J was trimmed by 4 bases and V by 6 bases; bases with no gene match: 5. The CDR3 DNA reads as TGTGCCAGCAGAGGGACAGAGGGCTATGGCTACACCTTC. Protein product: CASRGTEGYGYTF.

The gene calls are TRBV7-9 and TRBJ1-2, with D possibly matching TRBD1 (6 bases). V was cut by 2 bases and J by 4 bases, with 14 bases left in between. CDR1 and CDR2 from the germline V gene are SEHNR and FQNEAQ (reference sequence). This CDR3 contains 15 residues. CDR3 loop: CASSLSWGGGYGYTF. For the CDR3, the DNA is TGTGCCAGCAGCTTATCGTGGGGAGGGGGCTATGGCTACACCTTC. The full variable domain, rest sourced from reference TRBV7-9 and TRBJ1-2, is DTGVSQNPRHKITKRGQNVTFRCDPISEHNRLYWYRQTLGQGPEFLTYFQNEAQLEKSRLLSDRFSAERPKGSFSTLEIQRTEQGDSAMYLCASSLSWGGGYGYTFGSGTRLTVV.

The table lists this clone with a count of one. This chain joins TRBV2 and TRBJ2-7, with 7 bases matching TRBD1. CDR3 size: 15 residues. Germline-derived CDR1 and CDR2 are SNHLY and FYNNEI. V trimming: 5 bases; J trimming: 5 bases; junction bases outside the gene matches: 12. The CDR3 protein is CASSLPLGQSHEQYF. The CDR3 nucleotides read TGTGCCAGCAGTTTGCCCTTGGGACAGTCCCACGAGCAGTACTTC.

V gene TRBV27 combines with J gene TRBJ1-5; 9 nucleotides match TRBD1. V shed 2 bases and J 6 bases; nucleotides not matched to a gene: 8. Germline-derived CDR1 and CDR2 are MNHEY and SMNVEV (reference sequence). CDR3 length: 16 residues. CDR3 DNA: TGTGCCAGCAGTTTACTTGGACAGGGGAAGGGTCAGCCCCAGCATTTT. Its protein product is CASSLLGQGKGQPQHF.

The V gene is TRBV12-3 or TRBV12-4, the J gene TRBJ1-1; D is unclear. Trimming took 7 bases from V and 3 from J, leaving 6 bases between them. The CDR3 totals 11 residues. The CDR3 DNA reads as TGTGCCAGCACCTTTTACACTGAAGCTTTCTTT. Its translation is CASTFYTEAFF.

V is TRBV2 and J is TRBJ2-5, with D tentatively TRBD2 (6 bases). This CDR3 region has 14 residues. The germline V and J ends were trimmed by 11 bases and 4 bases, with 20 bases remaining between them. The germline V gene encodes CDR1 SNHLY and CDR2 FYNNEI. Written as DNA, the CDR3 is TGTGCCTCACAGGAGGGGTTGGCACCAGAGACCCAGTACTTC. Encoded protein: CASQEGLAPETQYF.